A single sample gave rise to the 27 T cell receptor beta chains below, sequenced in a study of T-cell reconstitution after alpha-beta-depleted transplantation in children (dated by TCRdb to the mid-2010s). The receptor library was made with PCR. Sequencing relied on an Illumina HiSeq 2500. TCR library preparation used molecular barcoding, with unique molecular identifiers applied to normalize quantification of the TCRbeta repertoire. TCRdb reprocessed the public reads (quality trimming at Q25 with fastp, clone calling with MiXCR) and kept in-frame beta chains. Each entry merges the rows of one CDR3 protein and shows their most common DNA and genes. For this sample there are over 15,000 distinct CDR3 sequences; around an eighth appear just once. The top ten constitute about 72% of the sample. The treatment or condition label, read with the paper, signifies: allogeneic hematopoietic cell transplantation with graft depleted of TCRalphabeta T cells and CD19 B cells.

The sample was PBMCs, mostly from graft donor cells, taken 180 days after TCRalphabeta/CD19-depleted stem cell transplant. The receptor source for this set is a boy under two years old who had a stem cell transplant for Wiskott-Aldrich syndrome, so the T cells may come from the graft donor.

This clonotype occurred many times. The V and J genes are TRBV5-4 and TRBJ1-1; perhaps TRBD1 as D (5 bases). This CDR3 has 15 residues. Trimming left V 3 bases short and J 1 base short, with 13 bases between. Looked up from germline, CDR1 is SGHNT and CDR2 is YYREEE (reference sequence). CDR3 nucleotide sequence: TGTGCCAGCAGCTCTGGGGGTACAGAGAACACTGAAGCTTTCTTT. It translates to CASSSGGTENTEAFF.

This clonotype appeared many times. This chain links TRBV20-1 with TRBJ2-1, with 8 bases that match TRBD2. This CDR3 spans 14 amino acids. V lost 1 base and J lost 5; bases outside the gene matches: 4. The germline CDR1 and CDR2 sequences are DFQATT and SNEGSKA (reference sequence). CDR3 residues: CSARAGGYDNEQFF. CDR3 nucleotide sequence: TGCAGTGCTAGAGCGGGGGGGTACGACAATGAGCAGTTCTTC.

The table lists this clonotype with many counts. The gene calls are TRBV15 and TRBJ2-7, with D possibly matching TRBD1 (6 bases). With 0 bases removed from V and 3 bases from J, the gap between germline ends came to 9 bases. CDR1 is LNHNV, CDR2 YYDKDF, per germline (reference sequence). The CDR3 runs to 14 residues. CDR3 loop: CATSRDPRGYEQYF. The CDR3 nucleotides are TGTGCCACCAGCAGAGATCCCAGGGGCTACGAGCAGTACTTC.

This clonotype was observed many times. J is TRBJ2-5 and V is TRBV7-2; 13 nucleotides agree with TRBD2. Germline V lookup: CDR1 SGHTA, CDR2 FQGNSA. The CDR3 totals 15 residues. After removal of 5 bases from V and 4 bases from J, the junction contained 4 bases not matched to a gene. The DNA for the CDR3 is TGTGCCAGCAGCGCGGGACTAGCGGGGAGAGAGACCCAGTACTTC. It codes for CASSAGLAGRETQYF.

This clonotype came up many times. This chain connects TRBV7-9 to TRBJ2-1, with 7 bases that match TRBD1. V lost 5 bases to trimming and J lost 5 bases; unmatched junction nucleotides: 12. Germline-derived CDR1 and CDR2 are SEHNR and FQNEAQ (reference sequence). This CDR3 spans 16 amino acids. The DNA of the CDR3 is TGTGCCAGCAGCCCCACAGGGGACCCAAAACACAATGAGCAGTTCTTC. It translates to CASSPTGDPKHNEQFF.

The chain carries TRBV6-1 and TRBJ2-2; 7 bases map to TRBD2. The V and J ends lost 2 bases and 1 base, in that order; junction bases with no gene match: 7. This CDR3 is built from 17 residues. From germline, CDR1 is MNHNS and CDR2 SASEGT. The CDR3 sequence is CASSETGSSGNTGELFF. The CDR3 DNA is TGTGCCAGCAGTGAAACGGGTTCTAGCGGGAACACCGGGGAGCTGTTTTTT.

The V and J genes are TRBV6-1 and TRBJ2-5; 12 bases map to TRBD2. Germline values: CDR1 MNHNS, CDR2 SASEGT. The V segment lost 6 bases and the J segment 8 bases; nucleotides outside the gene matches: 13. This CDR3 is 16 amino acids long. The CDR3 spells CASSHKLAGGPSTQYF. CDR3 nucleotides: TGTGCCAGCAGCCATAAACTAGCGGGGGGCCCTAGCACCCAGTACTTC.

This clonotype was recorded at least ten times. V usage is TRBV15 and J usage is TRBJ2-7; tentatively, D is TRBD1 (6 bases). V was shortened by 1 base and J by 5 bases, with 15 bases between the two germline ends. The CDR3 extends over 15 amino acids. Per the germline V gene, CDR1 is LNHNV and CDR2 is YYDKDF (reference sequence). The CDR3 DNA reads TGTGCCACCAGCAGAGGGGGACAAGGCACCAACGAGCAGTACTTC. It encodes CATSRGGQGTNEQYF. Using reference TRBV15 and TRBJ2-7 for the parts outside the CDR3, the full variable domain is DAMVIQNPRYQVTQFGKPVTLSCSQTLNHNVMYWYQQKSSQAPKLLFHYYDKDFNNEADTPDNFQSRRPNTSFCFLDIRSPGLGDTAMYLCATSRGGQGTNEQYFGPGTRLTVT.

This clonotype was found many times. The genes are TRBV5-1 and TRBJ2-1, with 11 nucleotides matching TRBD2. Germline loops: CDR1 SGHRS, CDR2 YFSETQ. This CDR3 has 16 amino acids. J was trimmed by 5 bases and V by 0 bases; bases with no gene match: 4. CDR3 loop: CASSLGGTSGHNEQFF. As DNA, the CDR3 is TGCGCCAGCAGCTTGGGTGGGACTAGCGGCCACAATGAGCAGTTCTTC.

The chain links TRBV29-1 to TRBJ1-1, with D possibly being TRBD1 (5 bases). The CDR3 totals 13 residues. The V and J ends lost 7 bases and 5 bases respectively, with 17 bases between them. CDR1 and CDR2 from the germline V gene are SQVTM and ANQGSEA. CDR3 amino acids: CSAHQGAGTEAFF. As DNA, the CDR3 is TGCAGCGCCCATCAGGGTGCGGGGACTGAAGCTTTCTTT.

This clonotype is medium-sized (0.01 to 0.1%). The chain recombines TRBV7-9 with TRBJ2-7; weak D call: TRBD1 (6 bases). The CDR3 loop spans 14 amino acids. The germline CDR1 and CDR2 sequences are SEHNR and FQNEAQ (reference sequence). V shed 2 bases and J shed 3 bases, with 11 bases lying between them. The CDR3: CASSLPQDSYEQYF. The CDR3 DNA reads as TGTGCCAGCAGCTTACCCCAGGACAGCTACGAGCAGTACTTC.

This clonotype was recorded many times. The V call is TRBV7-9, the J call TRBJ1-1; 7 nucleotides match TRBD1. This CDR3 region has 12 residues. The germline V gene encodes CDR1 SEHNR and CDR2 FQNEAQ (reference sequence). V dropped 1 base and J dropped 7; count of bases not matched to a gene: 0. DNA for the CDR3: TGTGCCAGCAGCTTAGGGGACAGTGAAGCTTTCTTT. Its translation: CASSLGDSEAFF.

This clonotype was counted many times. This sequence joins TRBV5-1 and TRBJ2-3; 7 nucleotides align to TRBD2. CDR1 and CDR2 from the germline V gene are SGHRS and YFSETQ. J was trimmed by 4 bases and V by 3 bases; bases with no gene match: 11. This CDR3 has 16 amino acids. The CDR3 region has the DNA TGCGCCAGCAGCTCGAAAATGGGGGGGTCCGCAGATACGCAGTATTTT. Its translation: CASSSKMGGSADTQYF. The complete variable domain, with remaining parts taken from reference TRBV5-1 and TRBJ2-3, reads KAGVTQTPRYLIKTRGQQVTLSCSPISGHRSVSWYQQTPGQGLQFLFEYFSETQRNKGNFPGRFSGRQFSNSRSEMNVSTLELGDSALYLCASSSKMGGSADTQYFGPGTRLTVL.

The CDR3 nucleotides read TGTGCCAGCTCACCATTTGAGGGGGGCCCCACAGATACGCAGTATTTT. It codes for CASSPFEGGPTDTQYF. This chain uses TRBV18 with TRBJ2-3; D tentatively fits TRBD1 or TRBD2 (6 bases each). The germline CDR1 and CDR2 sequences are KGHSH and LQKENI. The CDR3 is 16 amino acids. Trimming took off 2 bases at V and 2 bases at J, with 14 bases between the two ends.

This clonotype was recorded a few times. The CDR3 reads CASSHGRDTEAFF. CDR3 in DNA: TGTGCCAGCAGCCACGGGCGGGACACTGAAGCTTTCTTT. The J gene is TRBJ1-1, the V gene TRBV7-3; no definite D call. Germline V CDR1 and CDR2: SGHTA, FQGTGA. The CDR3 runs to 13 residues. V was clipped by 5 bases and J by 3 bases, with 10 bases between them.

This sequence joins TRBV5-1 and TRBJ2-6, with D unresolved. The V gene lost 4 bases and the J gene lost 0 bases, with 5 bases spanning the gap. CDR1 is SGHRS, CDR2 YFSETQ, per germline. CDR3 length: 14 amino acids. CDR3 region: CASSGVSGANVLTF. CDR3 DNA sequence: TGCGCCAGCAGCGGAGTCTCTGGGGCCAACGTCCTGACTTTC.

This clonotype is labeled medium-sized. This chain connects TRBV27 to TRBJ2-3; D remains unclear. The CDR3 runs to 16 residues. CDR1 and CDR2 (germline): MNHEY, SMNVEV (reference sequence). V was trimmed by 2 bases and J by 0 bases, leaving 12 bases between them. This chain's CDR3 is CASSLDRLFSTDTQYF. In nucleotides, the CDR3 is TGTGCCAGCAGTTTAGATCGGCTGTTTAGCACAGATACGCAGTATTTT.

The V gene is TRBV5-1, the J gene TRBJ2-2; weak D call: TRBD2 (6 bases). V lost 1 base, J lost 3 bases, and 10 bases lay in between. Germline V gives CDR1 SGHRS, CDR2 YFSETQ. CDR3 size: 15 residues. The CDR3 DNA follows: TGCGCCAGCAGCTTGCTAGCGACGTACACCGGGGAGCTGTTTTTT. Encoded protein: CASSLLATYTGELFF.

Only a few counts were recorded for this clonotype. This chain uses TRBV7-2 with TRBJ1-2; D possibly corresponds to TRBD1 (5 bases). This CDR3 spans 16 amino acids. The V gene's germline CDR1 is SGHTA and CDR2 FQGNSA. The V end was cut by 5 bases, the J end by 1 base, with 17 bases between. CDR3 sequence: CASSRAPGLINYGYTF. The CDR3 DNA reads as TGTGCCAGCAGCCGAGCCCCGGGACTAATTAACTATGGCTACACCTTC.

V usage is TRBV6-1 and J usage is TRBJ1-2, with TRBD1 matching 7 bases. Germline V gene lookup returns CDR1 MNHNS and CDR2 SASEGT. The CDR3 extends over 12 amino acids. J lost 8 bases, V lost 4 bases, and 4 bases had no gene match. DNA of the CDR3: TGTGCCAGCAGTGGGCCAGGGGGAGGCTACACCTTC. Translating gives CASSGPGGGYTF.

This clonotype appeared a few times. The V and J genes are TRBV18 and TRBJ1-6; D is uncertain. CDR3 length: 13 amino acids. V lost 1 base, J lost 8 bases, and 6 bases lay in between. Germline lookup yields CDR1 KGHSH and CDR2 LQKENI. The CDR3 is CASSPLEDSPLHF. DNA of the CDR3: TGTGCCAGCTCACCACTTGAGGATTCACCCCTCCACTTT.

Many counts were recorded for this clonotype. This chain connects TRBV6-2 or TRBV6-3 to TRBJ2-1, with no clear D. Per the germline V gene, CDR1 is MNHEY and CDR2 is SVGEGT. The CDR3 totals 15 residues. The ends were cut back, 3 bases at V and 6 bases at J, with 15 bases in the middle. In DNA form, the CDR3 reads TGTGCCAGCAGTTATGGCGGCTTTACCCGCAATGAGCAGTTCTTC. Protein: CASSYGGFTRNEQFF.

This clonotype was seen at least ten times. The rearrangement uses TRBV28 and TRBJ1-1, with D possibly TRBD1 on 5 matching bases. Germline CDR1 reads MDHEN; CDR2 reads SYDVKM. The CDR3 consists of 11 residues. V gave up 5 bases and J gave up 4 bases, with 5 bases separating them. The chain's CDR3 is CASSGTTEAFF. CDR3 bases: TGTGCCAGCAGTGGGACCACTGAAGCTTTCTTT.

This clonotype was found many times. V gene TRBV7-2 combines with J gene TRBJ1-4; 8 nucleotides agree with TRBD1. This CDR3 comprises 14 residues. V lost 5 bases to trimming and J lost 5 bases; unmatched junction nucleotides: 4. The germline V gene has CDR1 SGHTA and CDR2 FQGNSA. CDR3 region: CASSLDRGNEKLFF. CDR3 sequence (DNA): TGTGCCAGCAGCCTCGACAGGGGCAATGAAAAACTGTTTTTT.

This clonotype was seen many times. The genes are TRBV7-2 and TRBJ2-3; TRBD1 aligns across 10 bases. Per the germline V gene, CDR1 is SGHTA and CDR2 is FQGNSA. The CDR3 totals 15 residues. V lost 5 bases and J lost 2; bases outside the gene matches: 4. The DNA of the CDR3 is TGTGCCAGCAGCCTCGACAGGGGGCCCACAGATACGCAGTATTTT. Residues: CASSLDRGPTDTQYF.

This clonotype has a count of ten or more. The chain joins TRBV30 to TRBJ2-1; the D is unclear. The CDR3 is 8 amino acids. With 5 bases removed from V and 9 bases from J, the gap between germline ends came to 2 bases. Germline loops: CDR1 GTSNPN, CDR2 SVGIG (reference sequence). The DNA of the CDR3 is TGTGCCTGGGGTGAGCAGTTCTTC. The encoded protein is CAWGEQFF.

This clonotype occurred many times. The chain carries TRBV6-5 and TRBJ1-2, with TRBD1 matching 7 bases. The CDR3 has 12 amino acids. CDR1 and CDR2 from the germline V gene are MNHEY and SVGAGI. The junction had 1 base not matched to a gene; V was cut back by 3 bases and J by 6 bases. CDR3 amino acids: CASSYTGDGYTF. Written as DNA, the CDR3 is TGTGCCAGCAGTTATACAGGGGATGGCTACACCTTC.